The rows below give T cell receptor beta chains drawn from one sample of a study of blood T cell repertoires in COVID-19. Sequencing used immunoSEQ multiplex PCR; TCRdb keeps in-frame clones, though not all of them. The sample includes hundreds of thousands of clones, roughly 88% of them seen just once. Sequencing input: peripheral blood. Receptors were obtained from a young woman with COVID-19, enrolled during active disease. The CDR3 runs from the conserved cysteine through the conserved F or W. The D gene is left open where the match is weak. Not all rows give a size; the values are once, few, many and, for expanded clones, a class.

NA	TRBJ2-1	TRBV11-2	TRBD2	TGTGCCAGCAGCTTAGATCAGGGAGGGTACAATGAGCAGTTCTTC	CASSLDQGGYNEQFF
NA	TRBJ1-1	TRBV10-3	NA	TGTGCCATCAGTGAGTCGGTAGACACTGAAGCTTTCTTT	CAISESVDTEAFF
NA	TRBJ2-7	TRBV5-4	NA	TGTGCCAGCACCAGGGGACCTCTCTACGAGCAGTACTTC	CASTRGPLYEQYF
NA	TRBJ2-3	TRBV7-9	NA	TGTGCCAGCAGCCGCGGAGGCACAGATACGCAGTATTTT	CASSRGGTDTQYF
NA	TRBJ2-1	TRBV7-2	TRBD2	TGTGCCAGCAGCTTAGGAACGGGAGGGCCCTACAATGAGCAGTTCTTC	CASSLGTGGPYNEQFF
once	TRBJ1-6	TRBV7-9	TRBD1	TGTGCCAGCAGCTTACCAACGACAGGGACCAATAATTCACCCCTCCACTTT	CASSLPTTGTNNSPLHF
NA	TRBJ1-5	TRBV28	NA	TGTGCCAGCAGGGATGGAGGGCAAGGGAATCAGCCCCAGCATTTT	CASRDGGQGNQPQHF
NA	TRBJ1-3	TRBV9	NA	TGTGCCAGCAGAAATCCCCCGGGCGGGACCATATATTTT	CASRNPPGGTIYF
NA	TRBJ2-3	TRBV19	TRBD1	TGTGCCAGTAGTATAGATGGACAGGGGCCAAGCACAGATACGCAGTATTTT	CASSIDGQGPSTDTQYF
NA	TRBJ2-2	TRBV5-1	TRBD2	TGCGCCAGCAGCTTCTCCCGGACTAGTACTAACACCGGGGAGCTGTTTTTT	CASSFSRTSTNTGELFF
NA	TRBJ1-4	TRBV28	NA	TGTGCCAGCGGAGCTCCAAATGAAAAACTGTTTTTT	CASGAPNEKLFF
NA	TRBJ1-2	TRBV7-2	NA	TGTGCCAGCAGCACCCAGGCAGGGGAATATGGCTACACCTTC	CASSTQAGEYGYTF
NA	TRBJ1-4	TRBV19	NA	TGTGCCAGCGCCCCCACCTCGGGTCCAACTAATGAAAAACTGTTTTTT	CASAPTSGPTNEKLFF
NA	TRBJ2-7	TRBV6-5	NA	TGTGCCAGCAGTTACTCGTCTATCTACGAGCAGTACTTC	CASSYSSIYEQYF
NA	TRBJ2-7	TRBV28	NA	TGTGCCAGCACCGCGGACACGCACGAGCAGTACTTC	CASTADTHEQYF
NA	TRBJ2-7	TRBV27	TRBD1	TGTGCCAGCAGTTCGACGTGGACAGGGGAGCAGTACTTC	CASSSTWTGEQYF
NA	TRBJ2-7	TRBV28	NA	TGTGCCAGCAGTTTAGTGGGCCTTCGGACAGTAATCTCCTACGAGCAGTACTTC	CASSLVGLRTVISYEQYF
NA	TRBJ2-3	TRBV11-2	TRBD2	TGTGCCAGCAGCTTATCCAGCGGGGGGGCGGGGCTCACAGATACGCAGTATTTT	CASSLSSGGAGLTDTQYF
NA	TRBJ1-6	TRBV27	NA	TGTGCCAGCAGTTTAGAAATTGGCGGGGTTTCACCCCTCCACTTT	CASSLEIGGVSPLHF
NA	TRBJ2-5	TRBV5-1	TRBD1	TGCGCCAGCAGCTTTACAGGGGGTCGTGTAGAGACCCAGTACTTC	CASSFTGGRVETQYF
NA	TRBJ2-3	TRBV24-1	TRBD2	TGTGCCACCAGTGACCCCCTCCTAGCGGGGATTGAAGATACGCAGTATTTT	CATSDPLLAGIEDTQYF
NA	TRBJ1-4	TRBV3-1/TRBV3-2	TRBD1	TGTGCCAGCAGCCGACCGGGACAGGGTAATGAAAAACTGTTTTTT	CASSRPGQGNEKLFF
NA	TRBJ1-4	TRBV5-1	TRBD1	TGCGCCAGCAGCTTGTCCGGACAGGGTGGAAATGAAAAACTGTTTTTT	CASSLSGQGGNEKLFF
NA	TRBJ2-7	TRBV18	NA	TGTGCCAGCTCAGAGTCATCGGACAGCATCTACGAGCAGTACTTC	CASSESSDSIYEQYF
NA	TRBJ1-3	TRBV27	NA	TGTGCCAGCAGTTCATGGGACACTTCATCCAGAAACACCATATATTTT	CASSSWDTSSRNTIYF
NA	TRBJ2-3	TRBV24-1	TRBD2	TGTGCCACCAGTGAGGGGACTAGCGGGAGGGCCGGGGGAGATACGCAGTATTTT	CATSEGTSGRAGGDTQYF
NA	TRBJ2-1	TRBV27	NA	TGTGCCAGCAGCCCCGCGAGGCCTTACACGGAGCAGTTCTTC	CASSPARPYTEQFF
NA	TRBJ2-3	TRBV19	TRBD2	TGTGCCAGTAGTATCCGGGTAGCGGGAGCAGATACGCAGTATTTT	CASSIRVAGADTQYF
NA	TRBJ2-5	TRBV19	TRBD1	TGTGCCAGTAGTATAGAAGTGGACAGGGGTTGGGAGACCCAGTACTTC	CASSIEVDRGWETQYF
NA	TRBJ2-2	TRBV11-2	TRBD2	TGTGCCAGCAGCTCGGCCTTCGGGCTAGCGGTGGTGAAGGGGGAGCTGTTTTTT	CASSSAFGLAVVKGELFF
NA	TRBJ2-7	TRBV5-6	NA	TGTGCCAGCAGCTTGTTGAGCTCCGAGCAGTACTTC	CASSLLSSEQYF
NA	TRBJ1-1	TRBV28	NA	TGTGCCAGCAGTACAACTCAAGGCGGAGCTTTCTTT	CASSTTQGGAFF
NA	TRBJ2-1	TRBV5-4	NA	TGTGCCAGCACCACCGGGTCCGGCTACAATGAGCAGTTCTTC	CASTTGSGYNEQFF
NA	TRBJ1-5	TRBV5-1	NA	TGCGCCAGCAGCCTGGTGGGAGAACGCAATCAGCCCCAGCATTTT	CASSLVGERNQPQHF
NA	TRBJ1-2	TRBV14	TRBD1	TGTGCCAGCAGCCCTCGGACAGGAGGGCAAGAGAACACCTTC	CASSPRTGGQENTF
NA	TRBJ2-7	TRBV28	TRBD1	TGTGCCAGCAGTTTCCTGGGGACAGGGCGAACCTCCTACGAGCAGTACTTC	CASSFLGTGRTSYEQYF
NA	TRBJ2-5	TRBV24-1	NA	TGTGCCACCAGTGATTCAGGGACAACGGGCCAAGAGACCCAGTACTTC	CATSDSGTTGQETQYF
NA	TRBJ2-7	TRBV6-5	NA	TGTGCCAGCAAGTGGGCAGGTCTTTACGAGCAGTACTTC	CASKWAGLYEQYF
NA	TRBJ1-1	TRBV6-5	NA	TGTGCCAGCAGTTCCCGGCGACAGCCAGAAGCTTTCTTT	CASSSRRQPEAFF
NA	TRBJ2-5	TRBV27	NA	TGTGCCAGCAGGGGTTTGGGGAGTGACTCCGAGACCCAGTACTTC	CASRGLGSDSETQYF
NA	TRBJ2-2	TRBV5-4	TRBD1	TGTGCCAGCAGCTCGGACGGTGGGCAGGGGGTTTCCTACACCGGGGAGCTGTTTTTT	CASSSDGGQGVSYTGELFF
many	TRBJ2-2	TRBV4-1	TRBD1	TGCGCCAGCAGCCGAGAGGGGGCGTCGGACACCGGGGAGCTGTTTTTT	CASSREGASDTGELFF
NA	TRBJ2-5	TRBV2	TRBD1	TGTGCCAGCACGCCCGGGGCCAGGGGGGAGACCCAGTACTTC	CASTPGARGETQYF
NA	TRBJ2-5	TRBV27	NA	TGTGCCAGCAGTTTATCCGCGTGGGAGACCCAGTACTTC	CASSLSAWETQYF
NA	TRBJ2-3	TRBV7-9	NA	TGTGCCAGCAGCTTAGATCAGGGGGATACGCAGTATTTT	CASSLDQGDTQYF
NA	TRBJ2-1	TRBV7-9	TRBD1	TGTGCCAGCAGCTTAGAGACAGGGATGTACAATGAGCAGTTCTTC	CASSLETGMYNEQFF